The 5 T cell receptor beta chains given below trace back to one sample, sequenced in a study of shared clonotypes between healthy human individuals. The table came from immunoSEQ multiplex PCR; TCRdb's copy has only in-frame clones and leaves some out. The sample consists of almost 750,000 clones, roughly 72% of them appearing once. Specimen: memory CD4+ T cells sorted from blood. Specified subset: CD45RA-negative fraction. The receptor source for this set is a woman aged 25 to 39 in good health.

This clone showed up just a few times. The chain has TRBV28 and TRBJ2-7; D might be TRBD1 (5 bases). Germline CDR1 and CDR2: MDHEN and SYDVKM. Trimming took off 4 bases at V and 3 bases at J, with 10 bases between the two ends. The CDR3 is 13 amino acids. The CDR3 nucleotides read TGTGCCAGCAGTTCACCGGACATCTACGAGCAGTACTTC. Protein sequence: CASSSPDIYEQYF.

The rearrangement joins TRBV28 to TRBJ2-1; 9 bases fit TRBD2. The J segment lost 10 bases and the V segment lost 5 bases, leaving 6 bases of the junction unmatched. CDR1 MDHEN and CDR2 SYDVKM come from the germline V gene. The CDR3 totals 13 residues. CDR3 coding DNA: TGTGCCAGCAGTATGACCGGGACTAGCGAGCAGTTCTTC. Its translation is CASSMTGTSEQFF.

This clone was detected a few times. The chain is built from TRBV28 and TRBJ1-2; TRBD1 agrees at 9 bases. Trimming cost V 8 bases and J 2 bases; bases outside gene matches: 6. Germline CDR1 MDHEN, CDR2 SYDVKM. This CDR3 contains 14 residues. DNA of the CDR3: TGTGCCAGCTATCAGGGGACAGGGAACTATGGCTACACCTTC. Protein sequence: CASYQGTGNYGYTF.

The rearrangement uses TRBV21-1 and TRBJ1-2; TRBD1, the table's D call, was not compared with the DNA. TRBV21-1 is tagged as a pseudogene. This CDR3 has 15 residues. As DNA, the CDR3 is TGTGCCAGCAGCAAAGTCAAATACAGGGGACTTCTCTACACCTTC. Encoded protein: CASSKVKYRGLLYTF.

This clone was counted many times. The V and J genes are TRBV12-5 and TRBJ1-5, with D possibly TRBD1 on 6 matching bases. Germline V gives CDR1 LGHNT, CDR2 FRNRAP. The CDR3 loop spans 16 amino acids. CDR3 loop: CTKQGQVPYSNQPQHF. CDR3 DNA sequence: TGTACCAAACAGGGTCAAGTACCCTATAGCAATCAGCCCCAGCATTTT.